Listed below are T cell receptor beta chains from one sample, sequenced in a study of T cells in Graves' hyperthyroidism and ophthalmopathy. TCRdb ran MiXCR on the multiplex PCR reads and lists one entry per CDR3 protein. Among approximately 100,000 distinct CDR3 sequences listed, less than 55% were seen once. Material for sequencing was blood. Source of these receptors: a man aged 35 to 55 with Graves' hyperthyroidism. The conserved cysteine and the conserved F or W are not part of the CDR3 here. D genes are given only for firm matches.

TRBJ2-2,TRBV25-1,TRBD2,ASSTTGLAGAGELF
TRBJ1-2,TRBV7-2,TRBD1,ASSLAPGQGGGYT
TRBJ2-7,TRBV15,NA,ATSRQGGHEQY
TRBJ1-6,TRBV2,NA,ASSEWDGGDSPLH
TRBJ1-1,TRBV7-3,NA,ASSPGDGYTEAF
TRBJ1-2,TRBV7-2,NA,ASSLGGAKGYT
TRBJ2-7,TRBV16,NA,ASSQSSGAYEQY
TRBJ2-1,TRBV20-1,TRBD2,SGYHGAGVYNEQF
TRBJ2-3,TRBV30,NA,AWKRQTSTDTQY
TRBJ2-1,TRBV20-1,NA,SASTRAAEQF
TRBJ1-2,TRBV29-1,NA,SVQRDVGGYT
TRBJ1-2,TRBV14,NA,ASSQDRGRNYGYT
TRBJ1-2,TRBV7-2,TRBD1,ASSQVGGFSRDRLYGYT
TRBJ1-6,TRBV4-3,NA,ASSQDLYGGGSPLH
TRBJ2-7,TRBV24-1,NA,ATSAAVSSGEQY
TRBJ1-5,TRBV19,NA,ASSVMSGSNQTQH
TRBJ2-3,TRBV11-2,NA,ASSLGLSTDTQY
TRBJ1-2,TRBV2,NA,ASREESYGYT
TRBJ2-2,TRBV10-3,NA,AISEDPTGELF
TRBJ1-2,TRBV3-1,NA,ASSRSDGYT